The clone carrying this T cell receptor (beta chain) was picked up one time. Its target is not known. This entry is derived from a study of shared clonotypes between healthy human individuals. Germline CDR1 and CDR2: SNHLY and FYNNEI. With 4 bases clipped from V and 9 bases from J, the junction kept 6 bases outside the gene matches. The CDR3 has 13 amino acids. In the study's own analysis: There were no quality scores in the junction-only immunoSEQ sequences, so filtering differed. Generated by immunoSEQ multiplex PCR, the TCRdb table keeps only in-frame clones and is missing some. From that table come the V and J calls and clone size; the DNA was used to work out D and trimming. Here the sample spans over 1.4 million clones, 96% being singletons. The donor population consisted of healthy HIV-negative adults with no recent acute infections or vaccinations. Findings and caveats of the study: Naive CD4 clonotype sharing across several donors was around 5%.

This TCR derives from a man under 40 in good health. The V and J genes are TRBV2 and TRBJ1-5; 7 bases match TRBD1. Sequenced sample: naive CD4+ T cells sorted from blood. Subset in this sample: CD45RA+ positively selected. The CDR3 here is CASSVNQGGPQHF. The CDR3 DNA reads as TGTGCCAGCAGTGTTAACCAGGGGGGGCCCCAGCATTTT.